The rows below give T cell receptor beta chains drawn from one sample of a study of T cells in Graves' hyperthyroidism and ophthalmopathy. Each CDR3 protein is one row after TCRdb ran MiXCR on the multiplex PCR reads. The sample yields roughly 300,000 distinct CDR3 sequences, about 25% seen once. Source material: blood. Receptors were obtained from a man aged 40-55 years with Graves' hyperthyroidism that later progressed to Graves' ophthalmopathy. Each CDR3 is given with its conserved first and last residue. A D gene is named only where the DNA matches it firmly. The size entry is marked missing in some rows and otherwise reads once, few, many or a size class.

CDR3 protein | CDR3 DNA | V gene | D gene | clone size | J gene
CASSEGDGANVLTF | TGTGCCAGCAGTGAAGGGGATGGGGCCAACGTCCTGACTTTC | TRBV6-1 | - | - | TRBJ2-6
CASSSIPPQGRTANTGELFF | TGTGCCAGCAGCTCCATCCCCCCTCAAGGACGGACGGCGAACACCGGGGAGCTGTTTTTT | TRBV7-1 | - | - | TRBJ2-2
CASSLMAGGSDTQYF | TGTGCCAGCAGCTTAATGGCGGGAGGCTCGGATACGCAGTATTTT | TRBV7-3 | TRBD2 | - | TRBJ2-3
CASSEGLAGVDTQYF | TGTGCCAGCAGTGAGGGACTAGCGGGAGTAGATACGCAGTATTTT | TRBV6-1 | TRBD2 | - | TRBJ2-3
CSAKDQGRFGTEAFF | TGCAGTGCTAAAGACCAGGGCCGGTTTGGCACTGAAGCTTTCTTT | TRBV20-1 | - | many | TRBJ1-1
CASSQIQQNTEAFF | TGTGCCAGCAGCCAAATACAACAAAACACTGAAGCTTTCTTT | TRBV14 | - | many | TRBJ1-1
CASSQEGLSLETQYF | TGTGCCAGCAGCCAAGAGGGACTCTCCCTGGAGACCCAGTACTTC | TRBV11-1 | - | - | TRBJ2-5
CASSSFPGRRNTGELFF | TGTGCCAGCAGCTCATTTCCGGGACGGAGGAACACCGGGGAGCTGTTTTTT | TRBV28 | - | - | TRBJ2-2
CASRRSRDSTNYGYTF | TGTGCCAGCAGAAGAAGCCGGGACAGCACTAACTATGGCTACACCTTC | TRBV6-1 | TRBD1 | many | TRBJ1-2
CASSLEGLDATQYF | TGTGCCAGCAGCTTAGAGGGACTAGACGCGACCCAGTACTTC | TRBV11-3 | TRBD2 | - | TRBJ2-5
CASRATGGDTEAFF | TGTGCCAGCAGAGCTACCGGCGGGGACACTGAAGCTTTCTTT | TRBV7-9 | - | many | TRBJ1-1
CASSRLRGPYEQYF | TGTGCCAGCAGCCGCCTCAGGGGCCCCTACGAGCAGTACTTC | TRBV27 | - | many | TRBJ2-7
CASSASRGTSYNSPLHF | TGTGCCAGCAGTGCATCCAGGGGGACATCCTATAATTCACCCCTCCACTTT | TRBV6-1 | TRBD1 | many | TRBJ1-6
CASSYGGGLAYEQYF | TGTGCCAGCAGTTACGGGGGAGGACTAGCCTACGAGCAGTACTTC | TRBV6-5 | TRBD2 | - | TRBJ2-7
CSAFSRDTRNQPQHF | TGCAGTGCCTTTTCCCGAGACACGCGCAATCAGCCCCAGCATTTT | TRBV20-1 | - | - | TRBJ1-5
CASSYPARMNTGELFF | TGTGCCAGCAGTTACCCGGCACGGATGAACACCGGGGAGCTGTTTTTT | TRBV6-2/TRBV6-3 | - | few | TRBJ2-2
CSATREGYHNSPLHF | TGCAGTGCTACCCGCGAGGGGTACCATAATTCACCCCTCCACTTT | TRBV20-1 | - | - | TRBJ1-6
CASTRTDWNEKLFF | TGTGCCAGCACCAGGACAGACTGGAATGAAAAACTGTTTTTT | TRBV12-3/TRBV12-4 | - | few | TRBJ1-4
CASSPRVAEAFF | TGTGCCAGCTCACCTAGGGTGGCGGAAGCTTTCTTT | TRBV18 | - | many | TRBJ1-1
CASRPTGTGFGYTF | TGTGCCAGCAGACCCACCGGGACAGGGTTTGGCTACACCTTC | TRBV6-5 | TRBD1 | many | TRBJ1-2
CASSWGTSGYEQYF | TGCGCCAGCAGCTGGGGGACTAGCGGGTACGAGCAGTACTTC | TRBV5-1 | TRBD2 | many | TRBJ2-7
CASKKAGSQETQYF | TGTGCCAGCAAAAAAGCGGGGAGTCAAGAGACCCAGTACTTC | TRBV2 | TRBD2 | once | TRBJ2-5
CASQDRSRYEQYF | TGTGCCAGCCAGGATCGATCGAGATACGAGCAGTACTTC | TRBV28 | - | many | TRBJ2-7
CASSLVPGFPEAFF | TGTGCCAGCAGCTTAGTCCCAGGGTTCCCTGAAGCTTTCTTT | TRBV7-8 | - | many | TRBJ1-1
CSVQGETYEQYF | TGCAGCGTACAGGGGGAAACCTACGAGCAGTACTTC | TRBV29-1 | TRBD1 | many | TRBJ2-7
CSASTQGDLYEQYF | TGCAGTGCTAGCACCCAGGGAGATCTTTACGAGCAGTACTTC | TRBV20-1 | - | few | TRBJ2-7
CASSFTSVGAGELFF | TGCGCCAGCAGCTTTACTAGCGTCGGGGCCGGGGAGCTGTTTTTT | TRBV5-1 | TRBD2 | - | TRBJ2-2
CASRAGQVRTGELFF | TGTGCCAGCAGGGCCGGACAGGTCAGAACCGGGGAGCTGTTTTTT | TRBV6-1 | TRBD1 | many | TRBJ2-2
CASSWGQGSFSGNTIYF | TGTGCCAGCTCGTGGGGACAGGGCTCTTTCTCTGGAAACACCATATATTTT | TRBV18 | TRBD1 | - | TRBJ1-3
CASSLDRAKQYF | TGTGCCAGCAGTTTAGACCGGGCGAAGCAGTACTTC | TRBV12-3/TRBV12-4 | - | many | TRBJ2-7
CASRGLSPYEQYF | TGTGCCAGCAGAGGTCTTTCTCCCTACGAGCAGTACTTC | TRBV2 | - | many | TRBJ2-7
CASSEANWGYNQPQHF | TGTGCCAGCAGTGAAGCAAACTGGGGGTACAATCAGCCCCAGCATTTT | TRBV6-1 | - | - | TRBJ1-5
CASSHPTGDLNTEAFF | TGTGCCAGCAGCCACCCCACAGGGGATTTGAACACTGAAGCTTTCTTT | TRBV14 | TRBD1 | many | TRBJ1-1
CSAPRSSTGNTEAFF | TGCAGTGCCCCTCGGTCCAGCACGGGGAACACTGAAGCTTTCTTT | TRBV20-1 | - | - | TRBJ1-1
CASSLSWAGELFF | TGTGCCAGCAGTTTGTCTTGGGCCGGGGAGCTGTTTTTT | TRBV27 | - | many | TRBJ2-2
CSASYGAGELFF | TGCAGTGCTAGTTATGGGGCCGGGGAGCTGTTTTTT | TRBV20-1 | - | many | TRBJ2-2
CASSQVSGGNQPQHF | TGTGCCAGCAGCCAAGTTTCCGGGGGCAATCAGCCCCAGCATTTT | TRBV14 | - | many | TRBJ1-5
CASSLQPLAGRGTGELFF | TGTGCCAGCAGCTTACAACCCTTAGCGGGAAGGGGAACCGGGGAGCTGTTTTTT | TRBV7-3 | TRBD2 | many | TRBJ2-2
CASSAATGATQYF | TGTGCCAGCAGCGCCGCTACCGGAGCGACCCAGTACTTC | TRBV9 | - | many | TRBJ2-5
CSVGSGGPYEQYF | TGCAGTGTAGGAAGCGGGGGACCCTACGAGCAGTACTTC | TRBV20-1 | TRBD2 | - | TRBJ2-7
CASSFGILGVEAFF | TGCGCCAGCAGCTTTGGCATCCTGGGGGTAGAAGCTTTCTTT | TRBV5-1 | - | many | TRBJ1-1
CASSARTGASQPQHF | TGTGCCAGCAGCGCAAGGACAGGAGCCAGTCAGCCCCAGCATTTT | TRBV7-2 | TRBD1 | many | TRBJ1-5
CASTALRGVSSNTEAFF | TGTGCCAGCACGGCATTACGGGGTGTAAGTTCCAACACTGAAGCTTTCTTT | TRBV6-4 | - | many | TRBJ1-1
CSARELAGTTYEQYF | TGCAGTGCTAGAGAGCTAGCGGGGACTACCTACGAGCAGTACTTC | TRBV20-1 | TRBD2 | many | TRBJ2-7
CASSQVSHSNQPQHF | TGTGCCAGCAGCCAAGTAAGCCATAGCAATCAGCCCCAGCATTTT | TRBV28 | - | once | TRBJ1-5
CASTISGGAYEQYF | TGTGCCAGCACCATTAGCGGGGGGGCCTACGAGCAGTACTTC | TRBV11-2 | TRBD2 | many | TRBJ2-7
CASSDSSGSGELFF | TGTGCCAGCAGTGACTCTAGCGGGAGCGGGGAGCTGTTTTTT | TRBV6-4 | TRBD2 | - | TRBJ2-2
CASRPRVDGANVLTF | TGTGCCAGCAGACCAAGGGTGGATGGGGCCAACGTCCTGACTTTC | TRBV12-3/TRBV12-4 | - | many | TRBJ2-6
CASSQTSRSGELFF | TGTGCCAGCAGTCAGACTAGCAGATCCGGGGAGCTGTTTTTT | TRBV27 | TRBD2 | - | TRBJ2-2
CASSSQQVRRSTKYQETQYF | TGTGCCAGCAGCTCCCAACAGGTTCGACGCTCCACTAAGTACCAAGAGACCCAGTACTTC | TRBV27 | - | many | TRBJ2-5
CASRGAGGPQPQHF | TGTGCCAGCCGCGGGGCAGGGGGGCCTCAGCCCCAGCATTTT | TRBV28 | TRBD1 | - | TRBJ1-5
CASSLGGNEAFF | TGTGCCAGCAGCTTAGGGGGAAATGAAGCTTTCTTT | TRBV11-1 | - | - | TRBJ1-1
CSVDRQEETQYF | TGCAGCGTTGACAGGCAGGAAGAGACCCAGTACTTC | TRBV29-1 | - | many | TRBJ2-5
CASSLFMTVGLAGVKYYEQYF | TGTGCCAGCAGTTTATTTATGACAGTTGGACTAGCGGGAGTCAAATACTACGAGCAGTACTTC | TRBV28 | TRBD2 | many | TRBJ2-7
CASGLGIDEQYF | TGTGCCAGCGGCTTAGGGATCGACGAGCAGTACTTC | TRBV7-9 | - | - | TRBJ2-7
CASSLVAGANVLTF | TGTGCCAGCAGCTTAGTGGCGGGGGCCAACGTCCTGACTTTC | TRBV11-2 | - | many | TRBJ2-6
CASSLLGTKVGYEQYF | TGTGCCAGCAGTTTATTAGGGACGAAGGTGGGCTACGAGCAGTACTTC | TRBV12-3/TRBV12-4 | - | many | TRBJ2-7